The next 21 T cell receptor beta chains were all read from a single sample in a study of blood T cell repertoires in COVID-19. Sequenced by immunoSEQ multiplex PCR; TCRdb stores in-frame clones only, minus some. The sample includes under 150,000 clones, roughly 80% seen only once; the top ten take about a sixth. Input material: peripheral blood. The receptors stem from a woman older than 75 with acute or convalescent COVID-19.

The chain carries TRBV15 and TRBJ2-3; D is perhaps TRBD1 (5 bases). Germline loops: CDR1 LNHNV, CDR2 YYDKDF (reference sequence). CDR3 length: 15 residues. V lost 0 bases and J 5 bases, leaving 12 bases between the germline ends. This chain's CDR3 is CATSRDRQGLDTQYF. The CDR3, as DNA: TGTGCCACCAGCAGAGATCGGCAGGGCCTAGATACGCAGTATTTT.

The chain is built from TRBV12-5 and TRBJ1-4, with D possibly matching TRBD1 (5 bases). Trimming pared 6 bases from V and 7 bases from J, leaving 15 bases between. CDR1 and CDR2 from the germline V gene are LGHNT and FRNRAP. CDR3 length equals 14 residues. The CDR3 loop reads CASGGGTDFEKLFF. CDR3 bases: TGTGCTAGTGGCGGGGGGACCGACTTTGAAAAACTGTTTTTT.

V gene TRBV4-3 combines with J gene TRBJ2-2, with 7 bases fitting TRBD1. The CDR3 has 16 residues. Germline V lookup: CDR1 LGHNA, CDR2 YSLEER. Germline trimming cut 0 bases from V and 5 bases from J; bases unmatched to any gene: 6. The CDR3 loop is CASSQDKYRGTGELFF. Written as DNA, the CDR3 is TGCGCCAGCAGCCAAGATAAGTACAGGGGAACCGGGGAGCTGTTTTTT.

The count of this clone is one. The V call is TRBV7-2, the J call TRBJ2-5, with 12 bases lining up with TRBD2. This CDR3 comprises 16 residues. Germline V CDR1 and CDR2: SGHTA, FQGNSA. The trim removed 2 bases at V and 4 bases at J, leaving 5 bases unmatched. This CDR3 is CASSLTSGRYGETQYF. The DNA for the CDR3 is TGTGCCAGCAGCTTAACTAGCGGGAGGTATGGAGAGACCCAGTACTTC.

This chain connects TRBV18 to TRBJ1-1; 7 bases are a match to TRBD1. V lost 6 bases, J lost 6 bases, and 13 bases stayed unmatched. The CDR3 has 15 residues. Germline V gives CDR1 KGHSH, CDR2 LQKENI. The CDR3, as DNA: TGTGCCAGCTCCCCTAGGGACAGCTTAGGGTCTGAAGCTTTCTTT. The encoded protein is CASSPRDSLGSEAFF.

The V gene is TRBV6-5, the J gene TRBJ2-7; D is possibly TRBD1 (6 bases). The CDR3 has 15 amino acids. Germline assignment: CDR1 MNHEY and CDR2 SVGAGI. V was cut by 0 bases and J by 6 bases, with 15 bases left in between. The CDR3 loop reads CASSYSSRGRSEQYF. The CDR3 nucleotides read TGTGCCAGCAGTTACTCGAGCAGGGGCCGTAGCGAGCAGTACTTC.

The chain links TRBV18 to TRBJ2-5; a weak D match, TRBD1 (5 bases). V dropped 3 bases and J dropped 3 bases, with 8 bases sitting between them. CDR1 KGHSH and CDR2 LQKENI come from the germline V gene. This CDR3 spans 13 amino acids. CDR3 loop: CASSPGREETQYF. The CDR3 bases are TGTGCCAGCTCACCGGGCAGGGAAGAGACCCAGTACTTC.

This clone came up a few times. The J gene is TRBJ2-7, the V gene TRBV27, with D maybe TRBD1 (6 bases). Germline CDR1 MNHEY, CDR2 SMNVEV (reference sequence). The CDR3 spans 13 residues. Trimming pared 2 bases from V and 3 bases from J, leaving 8 bases between. As DNA, the CDR3 is TGTGCCAGCAGTTTAGGGACAAACTACGAGCAGTACTTC. Translating gives CASSLGTNYEQYF.

The chain has TRBV15 and TRBJ2-4; possible D gene TRBD1, 6 bases. The CDR3 consists of 15 residues. Trimming pared 0 bases from V and 4 bases from J, leaving 10 bases between. The germline CDR1 and CDR2 sequences are LNHNV and YYDKDF (reference sequence). CDR3 DNA sequence: TGTGCCACCAGCAGAGATTGGACAGCTAAAAACATTCAGTACTTC. Encoded protein: CATSRDWTAKNIQYF.

The chain has TRBV3-1 (or the pseudogene TRBV3-2) and TRBJ2-5; no firm D call. The CDR3 is 13 residues long. The V end lost 1 base, the J end lost 1 base, and 4 bases lay between the germline ends. The germline gives CDR1 LGHDT, CDR2 YNNKEL (reference sequence). CDR3: CASSQVSQETQYF. Here the CDR3 DNA reads TGTGCCAGCAGCCAAGTCTCCCAAGAGACCCAGTACTTC.

The J gene is TRBJ1-4, the V gene TRBV7-2, with 7 positions matching TRBD1. There are 16 residues in the CDR3. The ends lost 1 base at V and 7 bases at J; junction bases unmatched: 9. The germline gives CDR1 SGHTA, CDR2 FQGNSA. The CDR3 loop is CASSLVSDRRTEKLFF. The CDR3 nucleotides are TGTGCCAGCAGCTTAGTATCGGACAGGAGGACTGAAAAACTGTTTTTT.

Worth noting for this clone: Other DNA sequences in this sample translate to the same CDR3. The V and J genes are TRBV18 and TRBJ1-2; D gene ambiguous. The V end was cut by 3 bases, the J end by 3 bases, with 11 bases between. This CDR3 has 14 amino acids. The germline gives CDR1 KGHSH, CDR2 LQKENI. Here the CDR3 reads CASSPPGFDYGYTF. The CDR3 DNA sequence: TGTGCCAGCTCACCCCCGGGGTTTGACTATGGCTACACCTTC.

The rearrangement uses TRBV5-6 and TRBJ2-7; 7 positions agree with TRBD1. The germline V gene encodes CDR1 SGHDT and CDR2 YYEEEE. This CDR3 has 15 residues. V shed 0 bases, J shed 2 bases, and the junction held 5 bases outside the gene matches. This CDR3 reads CASSLGQGSPYEQYF. In DNA, the CDR3 is TGTGCCAGCAGCTTGGGACAGGGAAGTCCCTACGAGCAGTACTTC.

V and J are TRBV7-9 and TRBJ2-1; 10 nucleotides match TRBD2. Trimming removed 4 bases from V and 3 bases from J; junction bases left unmatched: 6. The CDR3 is made up of 16 amino acids. The germline CDR1 and CDR2 sequences are SEHNR and FQNEAQ (reference sequence). CDR3 region: CASSSVSGGRYNEQFF. The CDR3 coding sequence is TGTGCCAGCAGCTCCGTTAGCGGGGGGCGCTACAATGAGCAGTTCTTC.

The chain is built from TRBV3-1 (or the pseudogene TRBV3-2) and TRBJ2-7; 8 bases map to TRBD2. Per the germline V gene, CDR1 is LGHDT and CDR2 is YNNKEL (reference sequence). The CDR3 totals 15 residues. V shed 5 bases, J shed 3 bases, and the junction held 9 bases outside the gene matches. DNA of the CDR3: TGTGCCAGCAGCTCGCACACAGCGGGAGTCTACGAGCAGTACTTC. It yields the protein CASSSHTAGVYEQYF.

The chain joins TRBV24-1 to TRBJ2-3, with 7 bases identical to TRBD1. V was clipped by 2 bases and J by 4 bases; unmatched bases: 5. Per germline, CDR1 KGHDR and CDR2 SFDVKD. The CDR3 consists of 15 residues. The DNA for the CDR3 is TGTGCCACCAGTGATTATACCAGGGGGTCAGATACGCAGTATTTT. It is translated as CATSDYTRGSDTQYF.

V and J are TRBV30 and TRBJ2-1; possibly TRBD1 for D (7 bases). Deletions cut 2 bases from V and 4 bases from J, with 18 bases between. There are 16 residues in the CDR3. Germline-derived CDR1 and CDR2 are GTSNPN and SVGIG (reference sequence). The CDR3 DNA is TGTGCCTGGAGTAGGGGGCGGGTACGGGGGTACAATGAGCAGTTCTTC. It encodes CAWSRGRVRGYNEQFF.

This clone was detected only once. This chain joins TRBV5-1 and TRBJ2-5, with a possible D match to TRBD1 (5 bases). V was trimmed by 1 base and J by 1 base, leaving 11 bases between them. CDR3 length: 15 residues. Germline V gene data show CDR1 as SGHRS and CDR2 as YFSETQ. CDR3 amino acids: CASSLSPGPQETQYF. The CDR3 DNA sequence: TGCGCCAGCAGCTTGTCTCCAGGGCCCCAAGAGACCCAGTACTTC.

This rearrangement joins TRBV3-1 (or the pseudogene TRBV3-2) to TRBJ1-4; D ambiguous. The CDR3 is 15 residues long. V was clipped by 4 bases and J by 4 bases, with 13 bases between them. Per the germline V gene, CDR1 is LGHDT and CDR2 is YNNKEL (reference sequence). CDR3: CASSRREFLNEKLFF. As DNA, the CDR3 is TGTGCCAGCAGCCGCCGGGAATTTCTTAATGAAAAACTGTTTTTT.

This clone was picked up one time. V is TRBV7-2 and J is TRBJ2-7, with 10 bases that match TRBD1. V was clipped by 4 bases and J by 2 bases; unmatched bases: 5. The germline gives CDR1 SGHTA, CDR2 FQGNSA. The length of the CDR3 is 15 residues. DNA for the CDR3: TGTGCCAGCAGCTCACAGGGACAGGGGACCTACGAGCAGTACTTC. Protein sequence: CASSSQGQGTYEQYF.

This clone appeared a few times. This chain connects TRBV2 to TRBJ1-6; tentative D call: TRBD1 (5 bases). Germline CDR1 is SNHLY and CDR2 is FYNNEI. V was pared by 7 bases and J by 7 bases, with 8 bases between. The length of the CDR3 is 12 residues. CDR3 DNA sequence: TGTGCCAGCATTCGGGGGAATTCACCCCTCCACTTT. Translation: CASIRGNSPLHF.